Listed here is a single T cell receptor (beta chain). This CDR3 region has 15 residues. The V gene's germline CDR1 is SGDLS and CDR2 YYNGEE. V lost 2 bases and J lost 5; bases outside the gene matches: 2. This sample is drawn from a study of T cell changes during pregnancy in multiple sclerosis. Generated by immunoSEQ multiplex PCR, the TCRdb table keeps only in-frame clones and is missing some. Of 95,000 to 110,000 clones listed, 80% to 95% are singletons. The sample consisted of peripheral blood, taken in the third trimester of pregnancy. The sequence derives from a female donor in good health, enrolled as a control in a pregnancy study. The chain couples TRBV9 to TRBJ1-6; 9 bases match TRBD1. The CDR3 DNA reads as TGTGCCAGCAGCGTGGGACAGGGAGATAATTCACCCCTCCACTTT. Its protein is CASSVGQGDNSPLHF.